A single sample gave rise to the 6 T cell receptor beta chains below, sequenced in a study of cytomegalovirus exposure and HLA in healthy donors. It was with 60 Vbeta and 13 Jbeta primers that the PCR ran. Using immunoSEQ multiplex PCR, the repertoire was profiled, and TCRdb retains in-frame clones only, with some absent. Here the sample spans over 150,000 clones, about 71% being singletons. Source material: PBMCs. These receptors came from a woman younger than 45 in good health and CMV-seronegative.

This clone was picked up a small number of times. The chain couples TRBV28 to TRBJ2-1; D might be TRBD2 (6 bases). Germline values: CDR1 MDHEN, CDR2 SYDVKM. V gave up 1 base and J gave up 7 bases, with 11 bases separating them. The length of the CDR3 is 14 residues. The CDR3 bases are TGTGCCAGCAGTTTATTAGCGGAGGGTAATGAGCAGTTCTTC. It is translated as CASSLLAEGNEQFF. The whole variable domain, filled in from reference TRBV28 and TRBJ2-1, reads DVKVTQSSRYLVKRTGEKVFLECVQDMDHENMFWYRQDPGLGLRLIYFSYDVKMKEKGDIPEGYSVSREKKERFSLILESASTNQTSMYLCASSLLAEGNEQFFGPGTRLTVL.

The rearrangement links TRBV7-2 to TRBJ1-1, with TRBD1 identical over 7 bases. Germline trimming cut 1 base from V and 7 bases from J; bases unmatched to any gene: 3. The CDR3 consists of 13 residues. Germline CDR1 reads SGHTA; CDR2 reads FQGNSA. The DNA of the CDR3 is TGTGCCAGCAGCTTAGAGGGGACAGATGAAGCTTTCTTT. It yields the protein CASSLEGTDEAFF.

The CDR3 loop reads CASSLEPLGASYEQYF. CDR3 DNA sequence: TGCGCCAGCAGCTTGGAGCCACTCGGAGCCTCCTACGAGCAGTACTTC. V usage is TRBV5-1 and J usage is TRBJ2-7; D ambiguous. Trimming pared 0 bases from V and 0 bases from J, leaving 13 bases between. Germline-derived CDR1 and CDR2 are SGHRS and YFSETQ. The CDR3 totals 16 residues.

The genes are TRBV2 and TRBJ2-7, with a weak D call TRBD1 (6 bases). Germline values: CDR1 SNHLY, CDR2 FYNNEI. With 6 bases removed from V and 0 bases from J, the gap between germline ends came to 15 bases. The CDR3 loop spans 15 amino acids. The CDR3 loop is CASRTGTQVSYEQYF. As DNA, the CDR3 is TGTGCCAGCAGGACCGGGACACAAGTCTCCTACGAGCAGTACTTC. The full variable domain, with the rest looked up from reference TRBV2 and TRBJ2-7, is EPEVTQTPSHQVTQMGQEVILRCVPISNHLYFYWYRQILGQKVEFLVSFYNNEISEKSEIFDDQFSVERPDGSNFTLKIRSTKLEDSAMYFCASRTGTQVSYEQYFGPGTRLTVT.

This clone was observed a handful of times. The rearrangement joins TRBV7-6 to TRBJ1-2; 7 positions match TRBD1. The CDR3 has 13 amino acids. V lost 1 base and J lost 6; bases outside the gene matches: 2. Germline lookup yields CDR1 SGHVS and CDR2 FNYEAQ. The CDR3 sequence: CASSLVTGDGYTF. CDR3 DNA: TGTGCCAGCAGCTTAGTCACAGGGGATGGCTACACCTTC.

V gene TRBV19 combines with J gene TRBJ2-7, with a possible D match to TRBD1 (5 bases). The ends were cut back, 5 bases at V and 11 bases at J, with 19 bases in the middle. This CDR3 has 13 residues. The V gene's germline CDR1 is LNHDA and CDR2 SQIVND (reference sequence). The CDR3 sequence: CASSASSRATEYF. The CDR3 bases are TGTGCCAGTAGTGCCTCAAGCAGGGCCACGGAGTACTTC.